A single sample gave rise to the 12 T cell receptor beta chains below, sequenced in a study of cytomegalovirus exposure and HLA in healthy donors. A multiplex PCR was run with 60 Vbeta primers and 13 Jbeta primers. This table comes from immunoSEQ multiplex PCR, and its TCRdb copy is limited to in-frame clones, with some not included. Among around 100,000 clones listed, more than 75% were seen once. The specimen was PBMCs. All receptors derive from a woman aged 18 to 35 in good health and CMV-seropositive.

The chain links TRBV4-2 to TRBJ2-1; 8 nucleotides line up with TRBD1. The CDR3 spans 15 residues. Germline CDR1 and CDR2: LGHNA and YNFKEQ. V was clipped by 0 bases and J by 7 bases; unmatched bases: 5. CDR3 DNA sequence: TGTGCCAGCAGCCAAGATCCGGACAGGGTGAATGAGCAGTTCTTC. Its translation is CASSQDPDRVNEQFF.

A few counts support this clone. The DNA of the CDR3 is TGTGCCAGCAGCTTAGGGACAGGGGGCCGGAGGGAGACCCAGTACTTC. It is translated as CASSLGTGGRRETQYF. This chain joins TRBV13 and TRBJ2-5, with 10 bases that match TRBD1. The CDR3 totals 16 residues. V trimming: 0 bases; J trimming: 5 bases; junction bases outside the gene matches: 6. Germline V gene sequence: CDR1 PRHDT, CDR2 FYEKMQ (reference sequence).

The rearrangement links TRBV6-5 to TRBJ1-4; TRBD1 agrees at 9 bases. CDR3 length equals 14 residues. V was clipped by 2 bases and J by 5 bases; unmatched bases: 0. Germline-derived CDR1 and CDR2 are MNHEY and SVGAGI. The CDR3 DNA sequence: TGTGCCAGCAGTTACACAGGGGGCAATGAAAAACTGTTTTTT. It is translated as CASSYTGGNEKLFF.

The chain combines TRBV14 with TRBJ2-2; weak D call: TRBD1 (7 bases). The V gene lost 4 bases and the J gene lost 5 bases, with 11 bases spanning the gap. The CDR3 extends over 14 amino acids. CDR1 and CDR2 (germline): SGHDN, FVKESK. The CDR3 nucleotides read TGTGCCAGCAGCCTACAGGGGAGGACCGGGGAGCTGTTTTTT. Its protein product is CASSLQGRTGELFF.

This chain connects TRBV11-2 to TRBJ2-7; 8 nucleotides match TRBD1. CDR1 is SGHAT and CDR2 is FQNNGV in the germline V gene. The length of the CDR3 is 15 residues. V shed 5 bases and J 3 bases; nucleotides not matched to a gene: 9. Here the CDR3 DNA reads TGTGCCAGCAGCCTGGGCGGACAGGGCTTCTACGAGCAGTACTTC. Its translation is CASSLGGQGFYEQYF.

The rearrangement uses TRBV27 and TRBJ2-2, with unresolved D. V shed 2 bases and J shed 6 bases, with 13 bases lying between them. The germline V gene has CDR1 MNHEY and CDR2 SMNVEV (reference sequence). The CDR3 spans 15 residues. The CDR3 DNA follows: TGTGCCAGCAGTTTAAGCGACTGGGTCCCCGGGGAGCTGTTTTTT. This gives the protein CASSLSDWVPGELFF.

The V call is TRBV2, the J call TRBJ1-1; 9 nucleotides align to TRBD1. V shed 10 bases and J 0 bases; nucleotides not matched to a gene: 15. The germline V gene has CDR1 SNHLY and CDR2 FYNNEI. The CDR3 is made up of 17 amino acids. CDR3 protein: CATNPGTGIFMNTEAFF. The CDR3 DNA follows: TGTGCCACCAATCCCGGGACAGGGATTTTCATGAACACTGAAGCTTTCTTT.

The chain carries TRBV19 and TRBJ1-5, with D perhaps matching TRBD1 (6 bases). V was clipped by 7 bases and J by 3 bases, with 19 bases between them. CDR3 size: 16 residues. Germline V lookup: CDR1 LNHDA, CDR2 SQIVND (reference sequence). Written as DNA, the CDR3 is TGTGCCAGTACCGTCGGAGGGGGGGGCACCAATCAGCCCCAGCATTTT. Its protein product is CASTVGGGGTNQPQHF.

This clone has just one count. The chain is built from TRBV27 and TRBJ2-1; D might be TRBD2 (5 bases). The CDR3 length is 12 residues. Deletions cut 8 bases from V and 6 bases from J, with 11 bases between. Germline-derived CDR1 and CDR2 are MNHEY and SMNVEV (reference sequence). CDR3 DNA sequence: TGTGCCAGCCTTACTCGGGGCAATGAGCAGTTCTTC. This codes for CASLTRGNEQFF.

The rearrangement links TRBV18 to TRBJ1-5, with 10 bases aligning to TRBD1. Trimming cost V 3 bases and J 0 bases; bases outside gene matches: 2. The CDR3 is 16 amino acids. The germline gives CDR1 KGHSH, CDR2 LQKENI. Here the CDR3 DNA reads TGTGCCAGCTCACCCGGGACAGGGGATAGCAATCAGCCCCAGCATTTT. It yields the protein CASSPGTGDSNQPQHF.

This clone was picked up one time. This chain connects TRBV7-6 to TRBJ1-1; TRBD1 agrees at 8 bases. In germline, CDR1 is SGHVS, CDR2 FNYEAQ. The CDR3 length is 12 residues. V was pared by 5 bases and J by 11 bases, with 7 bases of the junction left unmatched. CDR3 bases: TGTGCCAGCAGCGGATCGGGACAGGCTGCTTTCTTT. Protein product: CASSGSGQAAFF.

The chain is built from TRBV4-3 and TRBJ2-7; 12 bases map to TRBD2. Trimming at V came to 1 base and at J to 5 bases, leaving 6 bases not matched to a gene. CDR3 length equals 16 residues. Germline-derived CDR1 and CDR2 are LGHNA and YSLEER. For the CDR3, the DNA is TGCGCCAGCAGCCAAGGACTAGCGGGAGCGAGGGACGAGCAGTACTTC. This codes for CASSQGLAGARDEQYF.